This T cell receptor beta chain was found in a study of blood T cell repertoires in COVID-19. Generated by immunoSEQ multiplex PCR, the TCRdb table keeps only in-frame clones and is missing some. This table holds tens of thousands of clones, 76% found once. Germline V gives CDR1 SGHRS, CDR2 YFSETQ. This CDR3 region has 15 residues. V gave up 4 bases and J gave up 4 bases; unmatched junction bases: 6. This sequence joins TRBV5-1 and TRBJ1-1; 11 bases map to TRBD1. Sequencing input: peripheral blood. This receptor was identified in a man aged 60 to 69 with COVID-19, enrolled during active disease. DNA for the CDR3: TGCGCCAGCAGCGGTGGACAGGGGGCGATCACTGAAGCTTTCTTT. Amino acids: CASSGGQGAITEAFF.